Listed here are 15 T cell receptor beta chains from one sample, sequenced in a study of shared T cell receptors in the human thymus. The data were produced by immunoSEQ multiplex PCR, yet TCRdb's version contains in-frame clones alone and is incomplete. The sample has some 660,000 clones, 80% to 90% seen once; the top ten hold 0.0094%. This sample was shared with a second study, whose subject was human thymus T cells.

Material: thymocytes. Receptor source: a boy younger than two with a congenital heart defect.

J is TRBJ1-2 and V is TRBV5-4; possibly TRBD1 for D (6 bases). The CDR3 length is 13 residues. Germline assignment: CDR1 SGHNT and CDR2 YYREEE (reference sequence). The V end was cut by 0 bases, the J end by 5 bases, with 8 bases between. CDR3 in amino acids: CASSLARGYGYTF. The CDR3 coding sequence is TGTGCCAGCAGCTTGGCCAGGGGATATGGCTACACCTTC.

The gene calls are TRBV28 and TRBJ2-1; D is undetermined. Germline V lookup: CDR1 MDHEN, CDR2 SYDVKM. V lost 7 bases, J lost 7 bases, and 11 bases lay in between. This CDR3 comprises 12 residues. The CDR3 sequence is CASTPPGNEQFF. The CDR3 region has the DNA TGTGCCAGCACCCCCCCCGGGAATGAGCAGTTCTTC.

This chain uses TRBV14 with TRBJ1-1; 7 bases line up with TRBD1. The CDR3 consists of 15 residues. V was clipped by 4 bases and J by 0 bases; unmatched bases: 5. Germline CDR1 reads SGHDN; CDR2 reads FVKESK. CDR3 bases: TGTGCCAGCAGCCCTCACAGGGGAATGAACACTGAAGCTTTCTTT. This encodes CASSPHRGMNTEAFF.

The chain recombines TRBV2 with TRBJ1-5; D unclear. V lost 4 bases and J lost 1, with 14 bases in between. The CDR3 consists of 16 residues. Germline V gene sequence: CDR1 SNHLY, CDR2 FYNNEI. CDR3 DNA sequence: TGTGCCAGCAGTGGAAGAGGGTCTAGGAGCAATCAGCCCCAGCATTTT. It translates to CASSGRGSRSNQPQHF. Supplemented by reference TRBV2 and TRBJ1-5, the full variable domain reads EPEVTQTPSHQVTQMGQEVILRCVPISNHLYFYWYRQILGQKVEFLVSFYNNEISEKSEIFDDQFSVERPDGSNFTLKIRSTKLEDSAMYFCASSGRGSRSNQPQHFGDGTRLSIL.

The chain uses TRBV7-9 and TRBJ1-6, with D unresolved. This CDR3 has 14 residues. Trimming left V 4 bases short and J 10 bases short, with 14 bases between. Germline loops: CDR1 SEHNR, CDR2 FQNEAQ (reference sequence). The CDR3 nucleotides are TGTGCCAGCAGCTCCCGACCGGGGATCTCACCCCTCCACTTT. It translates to CASSSRPGISPLHF.

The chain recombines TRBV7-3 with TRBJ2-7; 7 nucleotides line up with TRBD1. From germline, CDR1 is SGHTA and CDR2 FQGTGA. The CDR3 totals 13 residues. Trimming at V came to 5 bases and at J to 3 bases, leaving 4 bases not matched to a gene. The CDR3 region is CASSIYRGYEQYF. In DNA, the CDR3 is TGTGCCAGCAGCATATACAGGGGCTACGAGCAGTACTTC. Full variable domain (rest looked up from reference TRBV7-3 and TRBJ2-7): GAGVSQTPSNKVTEKGKYVELRCDPISGHTALYWYRQSLGQGPEFLIYFQGTGAADDSGLPNDRFFAVRPEGSVSTLKIQRTERGDSAVYLCASSIYRGYEQYFGPGTRLTVT.

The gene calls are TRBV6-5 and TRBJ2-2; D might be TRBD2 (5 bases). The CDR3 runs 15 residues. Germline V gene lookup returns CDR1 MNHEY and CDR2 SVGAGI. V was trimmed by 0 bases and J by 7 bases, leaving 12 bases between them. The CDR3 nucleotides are TGTGCCAGCAGTTACTCGAACGGGGTTGGCGGGGAGCTGTTTTTT. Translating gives CASSYSNGVGGELFF.

CDR3 nucleotides: TGTGCCAGCAGCCCCCTCCGGGAGGGCGATCAGCCCCAGCATTTT. It encodes CASSPLREGDQPQHF. The chain uses TRBV7-9 and TRBJ1-5; no clear D gene. The length of the CDR3 is 15 residues. Trimming removed 5 bases at V and 5 bases at J, with 16 bases between. Germline CDR1 SEHNR, CDR2 FQNEAQ (reference sequence). The full variable domain, completed using reference TRBV7-9 and TRBJ1-5, is DTGVSQNPRHKITKRGQNVTFRCDPISEHNRLYWYRQTLGQGPEFLTYFQNEAQLEKSRLLSDRFSAERPKGSFSTLEIQRTEQGDSAMYLCASSPLREGDQPQHFGDGTRLSIL.

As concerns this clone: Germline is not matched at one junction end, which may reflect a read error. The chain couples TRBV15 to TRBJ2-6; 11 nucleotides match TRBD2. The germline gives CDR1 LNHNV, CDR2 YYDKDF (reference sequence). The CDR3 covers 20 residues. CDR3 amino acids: CAISREPTSGTDSGANVLTF. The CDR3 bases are TGTGCCATCAGCAGAGAACCGACTAGCGGGACCGACTCTGGGGCCAACGTCCTGACTTTC.

The CDR3 coding sequence is TGCAGCGCTCCCAGCGGGAGTAACTACAATGAGCAGTTCTTC. It translates to CSAPSGSNYNEQFF. This rearrangement joins TRBV29-1 to TRBJ2-1; 8 nucleotides agree with TRBD2. Trimming at V came to 7 bases and at J to 3 bases, leaving 8 bases not matched to a gene. This CDR3 has 14 amino acids. Germline CDR1 and CDR2: SQVTM and ANQGSEA.

Here the CDR3 reads CSVEEISAGPWKYGYTF. Here the CDR3 DNA reads TGCAGCGTTGAAGAAATTTCGGCAGGCCCATGGAAATATGGCTACACCTTC. This rearrangement joins TRBV29-1 to TRBJ1-2, with D uncertain. With 0 bases removed from V and 5 bases from J, the gap between germline ends came to 22 bases. The germline V gene has CDR1 SQVTM and CDR2 ANQGSEA. The CDR3 length is 17 residues.

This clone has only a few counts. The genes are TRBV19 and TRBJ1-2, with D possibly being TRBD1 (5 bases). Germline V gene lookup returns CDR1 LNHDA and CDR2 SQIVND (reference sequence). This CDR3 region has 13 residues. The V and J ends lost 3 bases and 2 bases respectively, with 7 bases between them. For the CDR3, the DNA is TGTGCCAGTAGTATGCAGGGCAACTATGGCTACACCTTC. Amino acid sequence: CASSMQGNYGYTF.

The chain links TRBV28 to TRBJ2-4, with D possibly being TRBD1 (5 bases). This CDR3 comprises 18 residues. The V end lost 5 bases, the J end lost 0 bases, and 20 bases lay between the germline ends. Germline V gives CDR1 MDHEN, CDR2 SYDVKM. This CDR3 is CASSAGHSSTLAKNIQYF. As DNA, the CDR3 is TGTGCCAGCAGTGCCGGACATAGTTCAACCTTAGCCAAAAACATTCAGTACTTC.

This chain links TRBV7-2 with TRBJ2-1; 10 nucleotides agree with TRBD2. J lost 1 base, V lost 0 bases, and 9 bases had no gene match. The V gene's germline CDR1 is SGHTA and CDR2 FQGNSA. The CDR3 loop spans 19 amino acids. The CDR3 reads CASSLASGGQLGSYNEQFF. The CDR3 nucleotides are TGTGCCAGCAGCTTAGCTAGCGGGGGGCAGCTGGGATCCTACAATGAGCAGTTCTTC. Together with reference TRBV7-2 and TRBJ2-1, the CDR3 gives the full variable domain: GAGVSQSPSNKVTEKGKDVELRCDPISGHTALYWYRQSLGQGLEFLIYFQGNSAPDKSGLPSDRFSAERTGGSVSTLTIQRTQQEDSAVYLCASSLASGGQLGSYNEQFFGPGTRLTVL.

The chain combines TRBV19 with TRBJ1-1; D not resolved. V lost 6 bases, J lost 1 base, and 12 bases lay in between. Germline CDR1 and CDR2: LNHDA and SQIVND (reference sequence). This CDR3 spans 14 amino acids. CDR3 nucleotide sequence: TGTGCCAGTAGGGGAGAACAGCCGAACACTGAAGCTTTCTTT. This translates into CASRGEQPNTEAFF.